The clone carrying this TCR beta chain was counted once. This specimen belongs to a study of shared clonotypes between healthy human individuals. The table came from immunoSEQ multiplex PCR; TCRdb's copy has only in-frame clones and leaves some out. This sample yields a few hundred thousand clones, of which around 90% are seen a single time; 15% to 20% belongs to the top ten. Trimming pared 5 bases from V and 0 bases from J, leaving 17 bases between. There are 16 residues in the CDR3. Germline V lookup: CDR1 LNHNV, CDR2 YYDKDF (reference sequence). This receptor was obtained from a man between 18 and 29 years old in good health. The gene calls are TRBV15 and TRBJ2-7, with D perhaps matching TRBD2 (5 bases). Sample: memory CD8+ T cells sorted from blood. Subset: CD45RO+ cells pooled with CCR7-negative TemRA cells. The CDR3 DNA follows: TGTGCCACCAGCCCAAGGACCGGAGGTACCTCCTACGAGCAGTACTTC. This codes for CATSPRTGGTSYEQYF.